The 20 T cell receptor beta chains reported below all come from one sample, sequenced in a study of control samples from healthy donors and cancer patients. TCRdb's table, derived via immunoSEQ multiplex PCR, lists solely in-frame clones and lacks some. The table includes roughly 130,000 clones, roughly 91% detected once. What was sequenced was PBMCs. The receptors stem from a man between 45 and 60 years old with head and neck cancer.

The chain recombines TRBV6-1 with TRBJ2-7, with 7 nucleotides matching TRBD1. The CDR3 is 16 residues long. V was pared by 2 bases and J by 3 bases, with 10 bases of the junction left unmatched. Germline V gives CDR1 MNHNS, CDR2 SASEGT. CDR3 nucleotide sequence: TGTGCCAGCAGTGAAAACCCATTCGCAGGGGGCTACGAGCAGTACTTC. Protein product: CASSENPFAGGYEQYF.

CDR3 sequence (DNA): TGTGCCAGCAGTTACTCTGGGACGCACCAGGCCCAGCATTTT. This gives the protein CASSYSGTHQAQHF. The chain has TRBV6-5 and TRBJ1-5; possibly TRBD1 for D (5 bases). The CDR3 runs 14 residues. The germline V and J ends were trimmed by 0 bases and 11 bases, with 14 bases remaining between them. CDR1 and CDR2 (germline): MNHEY, SVGAGI.

The V and J genes are TRBV2 and TRBJ1-2; tentatively, D is TRBD1 (5 bases). The CDR3 runs to 15 residues. The germline V gene has CDR1 SNHLY and CDR2 FYNNEI. The V gene lost 6 bases and the J gene lost 6 bases, with 20 bases spanning the gap. CDR3 nucleotides: TGTGCCAGCAGATTAAGCCGGGACGGGCCTCATGGCTACACCTTC. This encodes CASRLSRDGPHGYTF.

The gene calls are TRBV4-1 and TRBJ2-5, with TRBD1 matching 9 bases. Trimming removed 0 bases from V and 6 bases from J; junction bases left unmatched: 5. The CDR3 covers 15 residues. CDR1 is MGHRA, CDR2 YSYEKL, per germline. This CDR3 is CASSQEGTGSKTQYF. Here the CDR3 DNA reads TGCGCCAGCAGCCAAGAAGGGACAGGGAGCAAGACCCAGTACTTC.

CDR3 amino acids: CASSLGTSSGELFF. The CDR3 nucleotides are TGCGCCAGCAGCTTGGGGACTAGCTCCGGGGAGCTGTTTTTT. J is TRBJ2-2 and V is TRBV5-1, with 8 bases that match TRBD2. Trimming cost V 0 bases and J 6 bases; bases outside gene matches: 1. This CDR3 has 14 residues. Germline loops: CDR1 SGHRS, CDR2 YFSETQ.

The chain links TRBV4-3 to TRBJ2-7; D perhaps matches TRBD1 (5 bases). Trimming took off 4 bases at V and 3 bases at J, with 13 bases between the two ends. Per germline, CDR1 LGHNA and CDR2 YSLEER. CDR3 length: 14 residues. The CDR3 coding sequence is TGCGCCAGCAGCCCCTTGCAGGGTAACTACGAGCAGTACTTC. This gives the protein CASSPLQGNYEQYF.

V usage is TRBV7-8 and J usage is TRBJ1-2; possible D gene TRBD1, 5 bases. The V gene lost 5 bases and the J gene lost 8 bases, with 12 bases spanning the gap. The germline CDR1 and CDR2 sequences are SGHVS and FQNEAQ. The CDR3 contains 12 residues. The CDR3: CASSLTAEGYTF. Here the CDR3 DNA reads TGTGCCAGCAGCCTGACAGCTGAAGGCTACACCTTC.

The chain has TRBV4-2 and TRBJ2-1; the match to TRBD2 covers 7 bases. V lost 0 bases, J lost 0 bases, and 8 bases stayed unmatched. In germline, CDR1 is LGHNA, CDR2 YNFKEQ. This CDR3 is 18 amino acids long. CDR3 DNA: TGTGCCAGCAGCCAAGATTGGGGGGGACGAAGCTCCTACAATGAGCAGTTCTTC. As protein: CASSQDWGGRSSYNEQFF.

The chain recombines TRBV5-4 with TRBJ2-2, with a possible D match to TRBD2 (6 bases). The CDR3 covers 15 residues. Germline loops: CDR1 SGHNT, CDR2 YYREEE (reference sequence). The V end was cut by 3 bases, the J end by 4 bases, with 13 bases between. Here the CDR3 reads CASSSLGLTTGELFF. CDR3 coding DNA: TGTGCCAGCAGCTCCCTGGGACTCACCACCGGGGAGCTGTTTTTT.

This clone was seen many times. The V and J genes are TRBV19 and TRBJ1-2; D not resolved. Germline CDR1 LNHDA, CDR2 SQIVND (reference sequence). V lost 0 bases, J lost 2 bases, and 10 bases lay in between. The CDR3 consists of 15 residues. The DNA for the CDR3 is TGTGCCAGTAGTATAGATAGAGGGCGGAACTATGGCTACACCTTC. This sequence encodes CASSIDRGRNYGYTF.

V usage is TRBV7-2 and J usage is TRBJ1-2, with TRBD1 matching 7 bases. Germline V lookup: CDR1 SGHTA, CDR2 FQGNSA. This CDR3 is 15 amino acids long. V dropped 5 bases and J dropped 4; count of bases not matched to a gene: 10. In nucleotides, the CDR3 is TGTGCCAGCAGCATACTTCTGACAGGGTCCTATGGCTACACCTTC. It yields the protein CASSILLTGSYGYTF.

The chain combines TRBV19 with TRBJ1-1, with D maybe TRBD1 (5 bases). This CDR3 region has 14 residues. From germline, CDR1 is LNHDA and CDR2 SQIVND (reference sequence). V lost 3 bases and J lost 1, with 9 bases in between. The CDR3 DNA reads as TGTGCCAGTAGTATCGGACACTCGAACACTGAAGCTTTCTTT. Translated: CASSIGHSNTEAFF.

In regard to this clone: The limits of the CDR3 on the DNA are not certain, so only TCRdb's listed CDR3 is given. The V gene is TRBV5-8, the J gene TRBJ1-2. Germline V gene sequence: CDR1 SGHTS, CDR2 YDEGEE. The CDR3 adds up to 12 amino acids, both ends counted. The CDR3 spells CASSFGRGAGTF.

The chain couples TRBV19 to TRBJ1-5, with D perhaps matching TRBD1 (6 bases). CDR1 and CDR2 from the germline V gene are LNHDA and SQIVND (reference sequence). With 0 bases removed from V and 5 bases from J, the gap between germline ends came to 11 bases. The CDR3 has 15 amino acids. The DNA of the CDR3 is TGTGCCAGTAGTATAGAACAGGGCAGGTATCAGCCCCAGCATTTT. This codes for CASSIEQGRYQPQHF.

As DNA, the CDR3 is TGTGCCAGCAGTTTAAGAGGGGGCTCTGGAAACACCATATATTTT. Amino acids: CASSLRGGSGNTIYF. The chain has TRBV27 and TRBJ1-3, with a tentative D call TRBD1 (6 bases). Deletions cut 2 bases from V and 0 bases from J, with 8 bases between. The CDR3 is 15 residues long. The germline gives CDR1 MNHEY, CDR2 SMNVEV (reference sequence).

The chain joins TRBV30 to TRBJ2-3; D might be TRBD2 (5 bases). Per the germline V gene, CDR1 is GTSNPN and CDR2 is SVGIG (reference sequence). The CDR3 is made up of 12 amino acids. Between the trimmed V and J ends, which lost 3 bases and 6 bases, there was a span of 10 bases. CDR3 sequence (DNA): TGTGCCTGGAGCCTATCGGGGGATACGCAGTATTTT. Translation gives CAWSLSGDTQYF.

Details on this clone: Additional DNA sequences in this sample encode the identical CDR3. The chain employs TRBV5-4 and TRBJ2-3; D call uncertain. V lost 4 bases to trimming and J lost 2 bases, with 5 bases between them. Germline lookup yields CDR1 SGHNT and CDR2 YYREEE (reference sequence). This CDR3 is built from 12 residues. The CDR3 loop reads CASSLDTDTQYF. For the CDR3, the DNA is TGTGCCAGCAGCCTAGACACAGATACGCAGTATTTT.

The rearrangement uses TRBV3-1 (or the pseudogene TRBV3-2) and TRBJ1-1; maybe TRBD1 (5 bases). Trimming removed 0 bases at V and 7 bases at J, with 18 bases between. The CDR3 totals 16 residues. Germline assignment: CDR1 LGHDT and CDR2 YNNKEL (reference sequence). CDR3 bases: TGTGCCAGCAGCCAAGATATTACCGGGACGGCGGTTGAAGCTTTCTTT. Its protein is CASSQDITGTAVEAFF.

This chain joins TRBV3-1 (or the pseudogene TRBV3-2) and TRBJ1-3, with D uncertain. Germline CDR1 reads LGHDT; CDR2 reads YNNKEL (reference sequence). The CDR3 is made up of 15 amino acids. The ends were cut back, 8 bases at V and 0 bases at J, with 14 bases in the middle. The DNA for the CDR3 is TGTGCCAGCGAAGACGGATTAGTCTCTGGAAACACCATATATTTT. It specifies CASEDGLVSGNTIYF.

The chain couples TRBV7-2 to TRBJ1-4, with 10 bases that match TRBD1. J was trimmed by 6 bases and V by 1 base; bases with no gene match: 8. Germline lookup yields CDR1 SGHTA and CDR2 FQGNSA. The CDR3 contains 17 residues. CDR3 in DNA: TGTGCCAGCAGCTTAGGCCTGGGACAGGGGAAGCATGAAAAACTGTTTTTT. Residues: CASSLGLGQGKHEKLFF.